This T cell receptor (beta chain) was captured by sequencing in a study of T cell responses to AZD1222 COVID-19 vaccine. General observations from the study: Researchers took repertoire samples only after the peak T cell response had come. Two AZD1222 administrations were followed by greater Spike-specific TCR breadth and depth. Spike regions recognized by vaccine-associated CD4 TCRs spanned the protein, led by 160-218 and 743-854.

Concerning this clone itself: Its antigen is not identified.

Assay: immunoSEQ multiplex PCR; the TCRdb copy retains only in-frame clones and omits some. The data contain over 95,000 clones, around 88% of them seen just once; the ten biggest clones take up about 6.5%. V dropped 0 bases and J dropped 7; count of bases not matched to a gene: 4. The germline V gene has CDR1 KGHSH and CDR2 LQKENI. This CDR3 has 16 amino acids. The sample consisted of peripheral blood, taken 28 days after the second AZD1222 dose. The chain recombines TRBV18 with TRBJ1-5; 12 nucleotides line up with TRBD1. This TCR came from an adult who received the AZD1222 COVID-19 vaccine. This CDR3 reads CASSPPGQGAHQPQHF. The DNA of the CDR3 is TGTGCCAGCTCACCACCGGGACAGGGGGCTCACCAGCCCCAGCATTTT.